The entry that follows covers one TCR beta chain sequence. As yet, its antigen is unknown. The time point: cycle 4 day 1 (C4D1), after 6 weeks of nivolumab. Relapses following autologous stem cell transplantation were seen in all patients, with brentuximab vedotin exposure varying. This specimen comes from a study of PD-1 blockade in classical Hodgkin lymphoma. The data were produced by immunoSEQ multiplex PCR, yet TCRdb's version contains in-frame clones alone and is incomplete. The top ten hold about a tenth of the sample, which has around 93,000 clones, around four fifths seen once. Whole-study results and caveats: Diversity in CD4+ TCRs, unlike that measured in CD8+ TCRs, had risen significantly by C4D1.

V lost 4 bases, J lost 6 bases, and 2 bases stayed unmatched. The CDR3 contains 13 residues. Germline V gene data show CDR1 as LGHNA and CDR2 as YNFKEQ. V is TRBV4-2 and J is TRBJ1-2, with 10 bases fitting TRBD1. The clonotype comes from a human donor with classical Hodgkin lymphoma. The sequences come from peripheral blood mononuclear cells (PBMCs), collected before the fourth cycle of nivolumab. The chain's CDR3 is CASSPGTGDGYTF. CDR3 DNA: TGTGCCAGCAGCCCCGGGACAGGGGATGGCTACACCTTC.